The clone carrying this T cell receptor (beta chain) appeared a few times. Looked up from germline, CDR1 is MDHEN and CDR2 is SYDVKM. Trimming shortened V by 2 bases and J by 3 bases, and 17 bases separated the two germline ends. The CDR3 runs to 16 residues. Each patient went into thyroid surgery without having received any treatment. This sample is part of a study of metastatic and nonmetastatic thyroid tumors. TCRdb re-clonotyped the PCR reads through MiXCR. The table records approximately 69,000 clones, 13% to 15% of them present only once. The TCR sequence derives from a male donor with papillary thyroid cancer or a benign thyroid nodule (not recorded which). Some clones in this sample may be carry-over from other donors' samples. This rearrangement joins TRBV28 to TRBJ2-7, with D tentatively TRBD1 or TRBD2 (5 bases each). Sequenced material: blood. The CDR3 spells CASSLRPGTPNYEQYF. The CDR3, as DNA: TGTGCCAGCAGTTTACGTCCCGGGACGCCTAACTACGAGCAGTACTTC.